Below are 18 T cell receptor beta chains sequenced from a single sample in a study of blood T cell repertoires in COVID-19. Libraries were prepared by immunoSEQ multiplex PCR; TCRdb keeps only in-frame clonotypes and omits some of them. Among some 130,000 clones, about nine tenths were seen once, and the ten largest hold roughly 4%. Sequenced input: PBMCs or T cells enriched from blood (not recorded which). Source of these receptors: a man aged 45 to 65 who had recovered from COVID-19.

The CDR3 DNA reads TGCGCCAGCAGCCAAGATGACAGGGTCGGTGAAAAACTGTTTTTT. This codes for CASSQDDRVGEKLFF. V usage is TRBV4-3 and J usage is TRBJ1-4, with 7 bases lining up with TRBD1. The CDR3 length is 15 residues. The germline gives CDR1 LGHNA, CDR2 YSLEER. J lost 7 bases, V lost 0 bases, and 5 bases had no gene match.

This chain links TRBV19 with TRBJ2-1; 9 nucleotides match TRBD2. This CDR3 is 13 amino acids long. The ends lost 11 bases at V and 3 bases at J; junction bases unmatched: 5. Germline-derived CDR1 and CDR2 are LNHDA and SQIVND (reference sequence). The CDR3 is CAATSGLYNEQFF. Written as DNA, the CDR3 is TGTGCCGCGACTAGCGGACTCTACAATGAGCAGTTCTTC.

V usage is TRBV12-3 or TRBV12-4 and J usage is TRBJ1-1, with D possibly matching TRBD1 (5 bases). V was trimmed by 7 bases and J by 5 bases, leaving 11 bases between them. This CDR3 is built from 12 residues. CDR3 residues: CASKAGLTEAFF. The DNA of the CDR3 is TGTGCCAGCAAGGCAGGGCTGACTGAAGCTTTCTTT.

The chain is built from TRBV5-5 and TRBJ1-5; a possible D gene is TRBD1 (6 bases). CDR3 size: 16 residues. V shed 1 base and J shed 1 base, with 12 bases lying between them. Germline CDR1 SGHKS, CDR2 YYEKEE (reference sequence). The CDR3 spells CASSLLGHLSNQPQHF. CDR3 DNA sequence: TGTGCCAGCAGCTTGTTGGGACACTTAAGCAATCAGCCCCAGCATTTT.

The chain joins TRBV7-2 to TRBJ1-2; TRBD1 matches at 9 bases. Per germline, CDR1 SGHTA and CDR2 FQGNSA. Trimming took 6 bases from V and 0 from J; bases not matched to a gene: 8. The CDR3 has 16 amino acids. CDR3 nucleotide sequence: TGTGCCAGCAGAAGGACAGGGGCCGTAGCTAACTATGGCTACACCTTC. Protein product: CASRRTGAVANYGYTF.

The gene calls are TRBV24-1 and TRBJ1-5, with TRBD1 matching over 8 bases. This CDR3 has 13 amino acids. Germline values: CDR1 KGHDR, CDR2 SFDVKD. V was clipped by 11 bases and J by 7 bases; unmatched bases: 9. CDR3 residues: CANDQGAGQPQHF. DNA of the CDR3: TGTGCCAACGATCAGGGGGCCGGACAGCCCCAGCATTTT.

This clone showed up just a few times. The chain carries TRBV7-3 and TRBJ2-2, with D maybe TRBD1 (5 bases). CDR1 SGHTA and CDR2 FQGTGA come from the germline V gene. CDR3 size: 13 residues. V lost 7 bases and J lost 5, with 11 bases in between. The CDR3 reads CASTKGRTGELFF. The CDR3 bases are TGTGCCAGCACGAAGGGGCGGACCGGGGAGCTGTTTTTT. Complete variable domain (other parts from reference TRBV7-3 and TRBJ2-2): GAGVSQTPSNKVTEKGKYVELRCDPISGHTALYWYRQSLGQGPEFLIYFQGTGAADDSGLPNDRFFAVRPEGSVSTLKIQRTERGDSAVYLCASTKGRTGELFFGEGSRLTVL.

The chain joins TRBV11-2 to TRBJ1-6; D may be TRBD1 (6 bases). This CDR3 region has 15 residues. Trimming took 5 bases from V and 8 from J, leaving 16 bases between them. From germline, CDR1 is SGHAT and CDR2 FQNNGV. The CDR3 spells CASSNDRTYDSPLHF. CDR3 DNA sequence: TGTGCCAGCAGCAACGACAGGACCTACGATTCACCCCTCCACTTT.

J is TRBJ1-4 and V is TRBV4-3, with TRBD1 identical over 7 bases. Germline V gene data show CDR1 as LGHNA and CDR2 as YSLEER. J gave up 5 bases and V 0 bases, and 9 bases lay outside the gene matches. This CDR3 comprises 17 residues. The CDR3 reads CASSQDFATGWNEKLFF. The CDR3 DNA follows: TGCGCCAGCAGCCAAGATTTTGCGACAGGGTGGAATGAAAAACTGTTTTTT.

The chain links TRBV7-2 to TRBJ2-3, with 8 bases fitting TRBD2. The germline V gene has CDR1 SGHTA and CDR2 FQGNSA. V dropped 1 base and J dropped 3; count of bases not matched to a gene: 9. The CDR3 has 17 residues. In nucleotides, the CDR3 is TGTGCCAGCAGCTTAGTCGTGGCGGGGGGCGGGACAGATACGCAGTATTTT. Its translation: CASSLVVAGGGTDTQYF.

V gene TRBV5-1 combines with J gene TRBJ2-2, with D perhaps matching TRBD2 (6 bases). Trimming pared 4 bases from V and 1 base from J, leaving 11 bases between. CDR3 length: 15 residues. Germline V CDR1 and CDR2: SGHRS, YFSETQ. DNA of the CDR3: TGCGCCAGCAGCCGCGGGGCATTGAACACCGGGGAGCTGTTTTTT. Translating it yields CASSRGALNTGELFF.

This chain uses TRBV2 with TRBJ2-1; 7 bases match TRBD2. The CDR3 sequence is 17 residues long. Germline V gene data show CDR1 as SNHLY and CDR2 as FYNNEI. J gave up 6 bases and V 4 bases, and 15 bases lay outside the gene matches. The DNA of the CDR3 is TGTGCCAGCAGTGCTTCCAGGGTCCTCGGGGGGACCAATGAGCAGTTCTTC. Translation: CASSASRVLGGTNEQFF.

The genes are TRBV15 and TRBJ2-7; 9 bases map to TRBD1. CDR3 length: 15 residues. Trimming removed 3 bases from V and 3 bases from J; junction bases left unmatched: 6. Germline V gives CDR1 LNHNV, CDR2 YYDKDF (reference sequence). CDR3 sequence (DNA): TGTGCCACCAGCAGCCAGGGACAGGGAATCTACGAGCAGTACTTC. Translated, it gives CATSSQGQGIYEQYF.

This clone was observed a handful of times. The CDR3 protein is CATTDRVKFLDTQYF. DNA for the CDR3: TGTGCCACTACGGACAGGGTAAAATTTCTTGATACGCAGTATTTT. V gene TRBV28 combines with J gene TRBJ2-3, with TRBD1 matching 8 bases. The CDR3 length is 15 residues. With 10 bases clipped from V and 6 bases from J, the junction kept 15 bases outside the gene matches. Germline V gene lookup returns CDR1 MDHEN and CDR2 SYDVKM.

The rearrangement joins TRBV6-4 to TRBJ1-1; 8 bases line up with TRBD1. V was clipped by 2 bases and J by 3 bases; unmatched bases: 8. The CDR3 sequence is 16 residues long. Germline CDR1 reads MRHNA; CDR2 reads SNTAGT. The CDR3 here is CASSDLPTGADTEAFF. DNA for the CDR3: TGTGCCAGCAGTGACCTCCCGACAGGGGCGGACACTGAAGCTTTCTTT.

V usage is TRBV7-3 and J usage is TRBJ1-5; D not certain. The CDR3 sequence is 13 residues long. Deletions cut 1 base from V and 6 bases from J, with 7 bases between. CDR1 is SGHTA and CDR2 is FQGTGA in the germline V gene. As DNA, the CDR3 is TGTGCCAGCAGCTTAAACTCCGGTCAGCCCCAGCATTTT. As protein: CASSLNSGQPQHF.

The chain carries TRBV10-3 and TRBJ1-5; maybe TRBD1 (5 bases). The CDR3 spans 15 residues. The germline V gene encodes CDR1 ENHRY and CDR2 SYGVKD. Trimming stripped 3 bases from V and 5 bases from J, with 14 bases between. As DNA, the CDR3 is TGTGCCATCAGTGATCGGGGGGGACCGGATCAGCCCCAGCATTTT. Translated: CAISDRGGPDQPQHF.

This clone is a singleton in its sample. This sequence joins TRBV6-2 or TRBV6-3 and TRBJ1-1; 8 bases fit TRBD1. This CDR3 comprises 14 residues. V trimming: 2 bases; J trimming: 5 bases; junction bases outside the gene matches: 4. The germline V gene has CDR1 MNHEY and CDR2 SVGEGT. CDR3 coding DNA: TGTGCCAGCAGTTACGACAGGGGACAGACTGAAGCTTTCTTT. Residues: CASSYDRGQTEAFF.